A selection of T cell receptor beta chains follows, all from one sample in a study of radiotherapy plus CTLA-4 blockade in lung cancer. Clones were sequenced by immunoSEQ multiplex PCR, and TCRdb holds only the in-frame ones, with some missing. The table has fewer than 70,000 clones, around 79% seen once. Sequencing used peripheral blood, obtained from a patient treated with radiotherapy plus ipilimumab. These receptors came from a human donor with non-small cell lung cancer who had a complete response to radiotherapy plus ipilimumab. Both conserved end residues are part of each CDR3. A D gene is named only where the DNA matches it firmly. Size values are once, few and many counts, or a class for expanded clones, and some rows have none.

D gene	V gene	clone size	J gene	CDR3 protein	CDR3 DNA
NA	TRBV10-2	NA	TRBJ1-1	CASSGDTEAFF	TGCGCCAGCAGCGGTGACACTGAAGCTTTCTTT
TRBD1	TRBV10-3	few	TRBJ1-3	CATLGTADGNTIYF	TGTGCCACGCTCGGGACAGCGGATGGAAACACCATATATTTT
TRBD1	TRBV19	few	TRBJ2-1	CASSLPGTGNNEQFF	TGTGCCAGTAGCCTGCCGGGGACAGGGAACAATGAGCAGTTCTTC
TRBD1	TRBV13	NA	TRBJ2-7	CASSPHPGGEQYF	TGTGCCAGCAGCCCTCACCCAGGGGGCGAGCAGTACTTC
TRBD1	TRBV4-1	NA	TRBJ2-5	CASSRPGTGKGETQYF	TGCGCCAGCAGCCGACCCGGGACAGGGAAGGGGGAGACCCAGTACTTC
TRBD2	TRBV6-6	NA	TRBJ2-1	CASSYSGLAGGNEQFF	TGTGCCAGCAGTTACTCCGGGCTAGCGGGGGGTAATGAGCAGTTCTTC
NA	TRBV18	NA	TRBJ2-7	CASSPSPLYVTYEQYF	TGTGCCAGCTCACCTTCCCCTCTTTATGTCACCTACGAGCAGTACTTC
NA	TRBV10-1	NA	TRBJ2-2	CAAPRALRTGELFF	TGCGCCGCCCCCCGGGCCTTGAGGACCGGGGAGCTGTTTTTT
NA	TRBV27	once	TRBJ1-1	CASSLSGGEAFF	TGTGCCAGCAGTTTATCCGGGGGTGAAGCTTTCTTT
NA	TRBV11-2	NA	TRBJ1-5	CASSLEGHLGYQPQHF	TGTGCCAGCAGCCTGGAGGGACACTTAGGCTATCAGCCCCAGCATTTT
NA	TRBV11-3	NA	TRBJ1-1	CAKEWTEAFF	TGTGCCAAAGAATGGACTGAAGCTTTCTTT
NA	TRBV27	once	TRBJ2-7	CAERGFSSSYEQYF	TGTGCCGAACGGGGTTTTTCTAGCTCCTACGAGCAGTACTTC
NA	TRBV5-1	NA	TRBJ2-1	CASSLYYNEQFF	TGCGCCAGCAGCCTGTACTACAATGAGCAGTTCTTC
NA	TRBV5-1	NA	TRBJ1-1	CASSLANVGFNTEAFF	TGCGCCAGCAGCTTGGCTAATGTGGGGTTCAACACTGAAGCTTTCTTT
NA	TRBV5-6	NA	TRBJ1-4	CASSPIMGATNEKLFF	TGTGCCAGCAGCCCGATTATGGGCGCAACTAATGAAAAACTGTTTTTT
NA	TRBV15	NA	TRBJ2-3	CATRRAFREDTQYF	TGTGCCACCAGGAGAGCCTTCAGGGAAGATACGCAGTATTTT